These 11 T cell receptor beta chains originate from one sample sequenced in a study of blood T cell repertoires in COVID-19. The data were produced by immunoSEQ multiplex PCR, yet TCRdb's version contains in-frame clones alone and is incomplete. The data show about 170,000 clones, just under 95% seen once. Sequencing was done on a sample of peripheral blood. Source of these receptors: a woman aged 50 to 60 with acute or convalescent COVID-19.

The chain has TRBV5-6 and TRBJ1-1; TRBD1 matches at 10 bases. The V segment lost 7 bases and the J segment 4 bases; nucleotides outside the gene matches: 1. Per germline, CDR1 SGHDT and CDR2 YYEEEE. CDR3 size: 12 residues. In DNA, the CDR3 is TGTGCCAGCGGACAGGGGGGCACTGAAGCTTTCTTT. This encodes CASGQGGTEAFF.

This sequence joins TRBV19 and TRBJ1-5; D not certain. The CDR3 runs 15 residues. Germline loops: CDR1 LNHDA, CDR2 SQIVND (reference sequence). V was shortened by 5 bases and J by 6 bases, with 17 bases between the two germline ends. The CDR3 nucleotides are TGTGCCAGTAGTGTATTCCGGGATCACCTTCAGCCCCAGCATTTT. This gives the protein CASSVFRDHLQPQHF. Using reference TRBV19 and TRBJ1-5 for the parts outside the CDR3, the full variable domain is DGGITQSPKYLFRKEGQNVTLSCEQNLNHDAMYWYRQDPGQGLRLIYYSQIVNDFQKGDIAEGYSVSREKKESFPLTVTSAQKNPTAFYLCASSVFRDHLQPQHFGDGTRLSIL.

The V call is TRBV7-9, the J call TRBJ2-7; weak D call: TRBD1 (6 bases). V was pared by 3 bases and J by 4 bases, with 16 bases between. CDR1 SEHNR and CDR2 FQNEAQ come from the germline V gene (reference sequence). The CDR3 runs to 15 residues. The DNA for the CDR3 is TGTGCCAGCAGCTTTCCCGAGACAGGAGAATACGAGCAGTACTTC. Its translation: CASSFPETGEYEQYF.

CDR3 sequence (DNA): TGTGCCACCAGTGATTTGCAGGGCGAAACTTTCTTT. This codes for CATSDLQGETFF. This chain links TRBV24-1 with TRBJ1-1; tentative D call: TRBD1 (5 bases). Per germline, CDR1 KGHDR and CDR2 SFDVKD. The CDR3 has 12 amino acids. V was clipped by 0 bases and J by 12 bases, with 10 bases between them.

This clone has more than one count but fewer than ten. The chain joins TRBV5-8 to TRBJ1-5, with 7 bases fitting TRBD1. V shed 0 bases, J shed 5 bases, and the junction held 5 bases outside the gene matches. CDR3 length: 15 amino acids. In germline, CDR1 is SGHTS, CDR2 YDEGEE. The CDR3 is CASSLGQGGYQPQHF. CDR3 DNA sequence: TGTGCCAGCAGCTTGGGGCAGGGGGGCTATCAGCCCCAGCATTTT.

This sequence joins TRBV5-6 and TRBJ1-5; no clear D. From germline, CDR1 is SGHDT and CDR2 YYEEEE. The CDR3 totals 14 residues. The V gene lost 1 base and the J gene lost 4 bases, with 9 bases spanning the gap. The CDR3 region has the DNA TGTGCCAGCAGCTTGAGTTCGGGAAATCAGCCCCAGCATTTT. This gives the protein CASSLSSGNQPQHF.

This rearrangement joins TRBV15 to TRBJ1-6; D is undetermined. Germline assignment: CDR1 LNHNV and CDR2 YYDKDF (reference sequence). Trimming pared 1 base from V and 5 bases from J, leaving 6 bases between. The CDR3 extends over 14 amino acids. CDR3 nucleotides: TGTGCCACCAGCAGAGGTGACAATAATTCACCCCTCCACTTT. It codes for CATSRGDNNSPLHF.

This clone came up once. The rearrangement links TRBV6-5 to TRBJ2-7; 11 bases map to TRBD1. Per the germline V gene, CDR1 is MNHEY and CDR2 is SVGAGI. The length of the CDR3 is 14 residues. Germline trimming cut 6 bases from V and 3 bases from J; bases unmatched to any gene: 4. This CDR3 reads CASSTGTGGYEQYF. In DNA form, the CDR3 reads TGTGCCAGCAGCACCGGGACAGGGGGCTACGAGCAGTACTTC.

The chain couples TRBV25-1 to TRBJ2-5; D perhaps matches TRBD2 (7 bases). V gave up 4 bases and J gave up 4 bases, with 16 bases separating them. This CDR3 has 15 amino acids. Germline CDR1 MGHDK, CDR2 SYGVNS. CDR3 DNA sequence: TGTGCCAGCAGTGTCCGAGGGGGGGCTAGAGAGACCCAGTACTTC. Encoded protein: CASSVRGGARETQYF.

The chain uses TRBV2 and TRBJ1-5, with D perhaps TRBD1 (5 bases). Germline CDR1 is SNHLY and CDR2 is FYNNEI. This CDR3 is 14 amino acids long. Trimming pared 8 bases from V and 0 bases from J, leaving 11 bases between. In nucleotides, the CDR3 is TGTGCCAGCTCGTCGACAGATAGCAATCAGCCCCAGCATTTT. This sequence encodes CASSSTDSNQPQHF.

The chain employs TRBV4-1 and TRBJ1-2; D gene ambiguous. Germline CDR1 and CDR2: MGHRA and YSYEKL. V was trimmed by 7 bases and J by 4 bases, leaving 16 bases between them. The CDR3 has 14 residues. CDR3 in amino acids: CASMSVRESYGYTF. For the CDR3, the DNA is TGCGCCAGCATGTCGGTACGGGAGAGCTATGGCTACACCTTC.